This T cell receptor (beta chain) came from a study of T cells in Graves' hyperthyroidism and ophthalmopathy. This clonotype has only a few counts. What it binds is unknown. A much larger clone is a single base away; this may be a read error. Hyperthyroidism of Graves' type that showed no ophthalmopathy progression within 18 months was stable. Study-wide results and limits: Classification by a 13 V-J model distinguished ophthalmopathy from stable hyperthyroidism.

The investigators amplified TCR beta CDR3 regions from RNA transcripts. Carried out on the TCR CDR3, a first-round RT-PCR used the HTBI primer set. TCRdb fed the multiplex PCR reads into MiXCR, producing one record per CDR3 protein. The table has some 510,000 distinct CDR3 sequences, more than 20% seen once. CDR3 length equals 13 residues. Per the germline V gene, CDR1 is MNHEY and CDR2 is SMNVEV (reference sequence). This sequence was found in a man aged 18 to 30 with Graves' hyperthyroidism. Material for sequencing was blood. The chain joins TRBV27 to TRBJ2-7; a weak D match, TRBD2 (6 bases). The CDR3 loop reads CVSRDGGSYEQYF. The CDR3 DNA sequence: TGTGTCAGCAGAGACGGAGGGTCCTACGAGCAGTACTTC.